This record looks at one T cell receptor beta chain sequence and its context. Its antigen is still unknown. No quality values exist for individual bases; no much larger clone is one base distant. Participants in the prospective study were enrolled through a virtual design, were aged about 18 to 90 years, and lived in 24 United States geographic areas. Cohort assignment in the prospective study relied on participant-reported clinical history from a screening survey and a study questionnaire. ImmuneRACE Cohort 3 recovered participants were defined by two consecutive negative NP/OP PCR tests, healthcare professional clearance, or symptom resolution. Mobile phlebotomists in the prospective study collected whole blood, serum and a nasopharyngeal or oropharyngeal swab from every participant. Participants in the prospective study had the option to provide additional blood draws and questionnaires over a 2-month period. Blood samples from the prospective study were shipped frozen or at room temperature prior to DNA extraction.

These data belong to a study of blood T cell repertoires in COVID-19 (TCRdb year 2020). A note on the overall study: The collaborator samples originated in the United States, Italy and Spain and spanned the acute and convalescent phases of COVID-19. The prospective study material was composed of cDNA or gDNA derived from T cells, B-cell-depleted T cells, or PBMCs. Where available, HLA class I and class II types were obtained from metadata supplied by the sample provider rather than from assay-based typing. The samples were drawn from two sources: the first 160 participants of the ongoing ImmuneRACE study, and 1,200 or so subjects contributed by 6 global collaborators. Deeply sampled blood TCRbeta repertoires from subjects exposed to, actively infected with, or recovered from COVID-19 were included in the dataset. The sample metadata nearly always contained a de-identified subject ID, COVID-19 status, age in years and sex. A freely available public database, intended as a resource for researchers studying the immune response to SARS-CoV-2, is where the repertoires were released.

The immunoSEQ Assay, a bias-controlled multiplex PCR, was used to amplify TCRbeta CDR3 regions from genomic DNA. Turning to the authors' computational methods: The number of nucleated cells in each sample was estimated by amplification of reference gene primers within the assay. To quantify the absolute abundance of each unique TCRbeta CDR3 rearrangement, sequence reads were collapsed and filtered. For each sample, productive Simpson clonality was calculated as the square root of Simpson's diversity index over productive rearrangements. In TCRdb, the immuneACCESS table is reduced to in-frame sequences with V and J assigned. These tables do not hold every clone; where another copy was compared, an unresolved V gene accounts for under half, and the others remain unexplained. D and trimming come from the DNA, and the V and J calls and clone size come from that table. Within this sample are roughly 380,000 clones, with approximately 84% of them counted one time only. The ten top clones hold 2.5% to 3.5% of the sample.

What the study reported, not specific to this receptor: How much clinical and demographic metadata was included differed by source and by participant, and the metadata was provided uncurated.

CDR1 LGHDT and CDR2 YNNKEL were looked up in the germline V gene (reference sequence). The germline V end is reduced by 8 bases and the J end by 4 bases; junction bases left unmatched: 8. Spanning cysteine to phenylalanine, the CDR3 consists of 14 amino acids. Just CDR3 DNA is preserved here, 42 bases in frame from base 1. This clonotype originated in a young woman who had recovered from COVID-19. The rearrangement combines TRBV3-1 (or the pseudogene TRBV3-2) with TRBJ2-3; 8 bases in the junction line up with TRBD1. The specimen sequenced was PBMCs or T cells enriched from blood (not recorded which). The CDR3 in this case is CASRTGIRPDTQYF. The base sequence is TGTGCCAGCCGGACAGGGATCCGCCCAGATACGCAGTATTTT.